A selection of T cell receptor beta chains follows, all from one sample in a study of immune heterogeneity within non-small cell lung tumors. TCRdb itself ran the multiplex PCR reads through MiXCR, one entry per CDR3 protein. The sample contains roughly 1,900 distinct CDR3 sequences, around a fifth of which appear only once. Specimen: lung tumor tissue. Every receptor here comes from a woman aged 50 to 65 with non-small cell lung cancer. The CDR3 runs from the conserved cysteine through the conserved F or W. D genes are given only for firm matches. Only some rows state a clone size, as once, few, many or a class for expanded clones.

cdr3_aa | cdr3_nt | clone_size | j_call | d_call | v_call
CASSYSSAGKEHTIQYF | TGTGCCAGCAGTTACTCGTCGGCGGGTAAAGAACATACAATTCAGTACTTC | medium-sized | TRBJ2-4 | . | TRBV6-5
CASSSSWGELFF | TGTGCCAGCAGCTCTAGCTGGGGGGAGCTGTTTTTT | . | TRBJ2-2 | . | TRBV3-1
CASSPIGNEQFF | TGTGCCAGCAGCCCGATCGGGAATGAGCAGTTCTTC | medium-sized | TRBJ2-1 | . | TRBV11-2
CATSRDGGFGNTIYF | TGTGCCACCAGCAGAGATGGGGGATTCGGAAACACCATATATTTT | medium-sized | TRBJ1-3 | . | TRBV15
CASSLAGNSNQPQHF | TGCGCCAGCAGCTTGGCCGGGAATAGCAATCAGCCCCAGCATTTT | medium-sized | TRBJ1-5 | . | TRBV5-1
CASNRGPSYGYTF | TGTGCCAGCAATAGGGGGCCTAGCTATGGCTACACCTTC | large | TRBJ1-2 | TRBD1 | TRBV28
CASSGTSGSNEQFF | TGTGCCAGCAGCGGGACTAGCGGGAGTAATGAGCAGTTCTTC | . | TRBJ2-1 | TRBD2 | TRBV6-2/TRBV6-3
CASSQGAGGGEQFF | TGTGCCAGCAGCCAAGGAGCGGGGGGGGGTGAGCAGTTCTTC | . | TRBJ2-1 | TRBD2 | TRBV4-2
CANRVAGANVLTF | TGTGCCAACAGGGTCGCTGGGGCCAACGTCCTGACTTTC | medium-sized | TRBJ2-6 | . | TRBV6-1
CASSQGPGTGGRGTEAFF | TGCGCCAGCAGCCAGGGCCCCGGGACAGGGGGTCGTGGTACTGAAGCTTTCTTT | . | TRBJ1-1 | TRBD1 | TRBV4-1
CASSTATGFNEQFF | TGTGCCAGCAGCACCGCGACAGGGTTCAATGAGCAGTTCTTC | few | TRBJ2-1 | TRBD1 | TRBV7-9
CASSYSGGDTQYF | TGTGCCAGCAGTTACTCTGGGGGAGATACGCAGTATTTT | large | TRBJ2-3 | . | TRBV6-5
CASRGWGSGADTQYF | TGTGCCAGCAGGGGTTGGGGGAGTGGTGCAGATACGCAGTATTTT | . | TRBJ2-3 | . | TRBV6-2/TRBV6-3
CASSSGLSPLHF | TGCGCCAGCAGCTCGGGCCTTTCACCCCTCCACTTT | once | TRBJ1-6 | . | TRBV10-1
CASSPRIAGGPVEQFF | TGTGCCAGCTCACCACGTATAGCGGGAGGGCCGGTTGAGCAGTTCTTC | medium-sized | TRBJ2-1 | TRBD2 | TRBV18
CASSDRDRHTEAFF | TGTGCCAGCAGTGATCGGGACAGACACACTGAAGCTTTCTTT | large | TRBJ1-1 | TRBD1 | TRBV28
CASSWGQRQETQYF | TGTGCCAGCAGCTGGGGACAGCGCCAAGAGACCCAGTACTTC | . | TRBJ2-5 | TRBD1 | TRBV11-1
CASSYGAATNEKLFF | TGTGCCAGCAGTTATGGGGCTGCAACTAATGAAAAACTGTTTTTT | . | TRBJ1-4 | . | TRBV6-9
CASSPTKNTGELFF | TGTGCCAGCAGTCCGACTAAAAACACCGGGGAGCTGTTTTTT | medium-sized | TRBJ2-2 | . | TRBV6-1
CASSSPWTGEAYEQYF | TGTGCCAGCAGTTCCCCCTGGACAGGGGAGGCCTACGAGCAGTACTTC | medium-sized | TRBJ2-7 | TRBD1 | TRBV28
CASSQDMGGELFF | TGCGCCAGCAGCCAAGATATGGGAGGGGAACTGTTTTTT | large | TRBJ1-4 | . | TRBV4-1
CASPPLVGGGYTF | TGTGCCAGCCCCCCGCTAGTAGGGGGTGGCTACACCTTC | medium-sized | TRBJ1-2 | . | TRBV9
CASSPDAVGETQYF | TGCGCCAGCAGCCCAGACGCCGTGGGCGAGACCCAGTACTTC | medium-sized | TRBJ2-5 | . | TRBV4-3
CGSSPRWSASTDPQYF | TGTGGCAGCAGCCCTAGGTGGTCAGCAAGCACAGATCCGCAGTATTTT | . | TRBJ2-3 | . | TRBV5-5
CSARAQGLSSYNSPLHF | TGCAGTGCTAGGGCTCAGGGGCTGAGCTCCTATAATTCACCCCTCCACTTT | medium-sized | TRBJ1-6 | . | TRBV20-1
CASSPTGEYSLDYGYTF | TGTGCCAGCAGCCCAACAGGGGAGTATTCTTTGGACTATGGCTACACCTTC | few | TRBJ1-2 | TRBD1 | TRBV5-6
CASSPSGRPNEKLFF | TGTGCCAGCAGCCCTTCGGGACGACCTAATGAAAAACTGTTTTTT | . | TRBJ1-4 | . | TRBV7-6
CSGRLPGSAEQFF | TGCAGCGGACGTCTACCGGGATCGGCTGAGCAGTTCTTC | medium-sized | TRBJ2-1 | . | TRBV29-1
CASSEGGGAYGYTF | TGTGCCAGCAGTGAAGGGGGGGGGGCCTATGGCTACACCTTC | . | TRBJ1-2 | . | TRBV25-1
CASSLEQRGDYNEQFF | TGTGCCAGCAGCTTAGAGCAGCGGGGAGACTACAATGAGCAGTTCTTC | medium-sized | TRBJ2-1 | TRBD2 | TRBV11-3
CASSMVTGYQETQYF | TGTGCCAGTAGTATGGTGACAGGGTACCAAGAGACCCAGTACTTC | medium-sized | TRBJ2-5 | TRBD1 | TRBV19
CASSLSRLGGTEAFF | TGTGCCAGCAGCTTATCCCGGCTGGGTGGCACTGAAGCTTTCTTT | . | TRBJ1-1 | . | TRBV11-2
CASSLQQINTEAFF | TGTGCCAGCAGTCTGCAGCAGATTAACACTGAAGCTTTCTTT | medium-sized | TRBJ1-1 | . | TRBV6-1
CASSSPTGTSYEQYF | TGTGCCAGCAGTTCCCCGACAGGGACCTCCTACGAGCAGTACTTC | large | TRBJ2-7 | TRBD1 | TRBV6-2/TRBV6-3
CASSQVSSYEQYF | TGTGCCAGCAGCCAAGTGAGTTCCTACGAGCAGTACTTC | . | TRBJ2-7 | . | TRBV3-1
CASSLAGDYGYTF | TGCGCCAGCAGCCTTGCGGGGGACTATGGCTACACCTTC | medium-sized | TRBJ1-2 | . | TRBV4-1
CASSTRTSGIYNEQFF | TGTGCCAGCAGCACCAGAACTAGCGGAATATACAATGAGCAGTTCTTC | medium-sized | TRBJ2-1 | TRBD2 | TRBV6-4
CAWGSVTAGNTIYF | TGTGCCTGGGGCTCGGTGACGGCGGGAAACACCATATATTTT | medium-sized | TRBJ1-3 | . | TRBV30
CASSLDSPAKYF | TGTGCCAGCAGCTTAGATTCGCCTGCGAAGTACTTC | few | TRBJ2-5 | . | TRBV7-9
CASGVNTGELFF | TGTGCCAGCGGAGTGAACACCGGGGAGCTGTTTTTT | medium-sized | TRBJ2-2 | . | TRBV7-3
CASSVWTGNSPLHF | TGTGCCAGCAGTGTATGGACAGGGAACTCACCCCTCCACTTT | large | TRBJ1-6 | TRBD1 | TRBV2